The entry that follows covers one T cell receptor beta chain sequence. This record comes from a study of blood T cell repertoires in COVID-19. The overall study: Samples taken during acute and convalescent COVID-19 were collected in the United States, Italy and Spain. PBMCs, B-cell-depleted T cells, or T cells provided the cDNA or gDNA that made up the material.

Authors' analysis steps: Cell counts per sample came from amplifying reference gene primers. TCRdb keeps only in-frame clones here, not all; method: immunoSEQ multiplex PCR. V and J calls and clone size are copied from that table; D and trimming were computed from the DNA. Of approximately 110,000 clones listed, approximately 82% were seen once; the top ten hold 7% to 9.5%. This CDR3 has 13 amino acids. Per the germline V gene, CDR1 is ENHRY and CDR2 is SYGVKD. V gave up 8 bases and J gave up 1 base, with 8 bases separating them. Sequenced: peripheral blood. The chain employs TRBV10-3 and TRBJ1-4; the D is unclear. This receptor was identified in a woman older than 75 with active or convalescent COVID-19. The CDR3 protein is CAIGSGTNEKLFF. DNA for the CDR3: TGTGCCATCGGTTCCGGAACTAATGAAAAACTGTTTTTT.